One and the same sample provided the 2 T cell receptor beta chains below, sequenced in a study of blood T cell repertoires in COVID-19. The repertoire was sequenced with immunoSEQ multiplex PCR; TCRdb's copy has only in-frame clones and lacks some. The sample consists of almost 250,000 clones, around 86% of them appearing once. Sequenced material: peripheral blood. Every receptor here comes from a woman aged 60-70 years who had recovered from COVID-19.

The chain recombines TRBV27 with TRBJ2-4; maybe TRBD2 (7 bases). The CDR3 sequence is 14 residues long. Germline CDR1 is MNHEY and CDR2 is SMNVEV (reference sequence). V was trimmed by 3 bases and J by 10 bases, leaving 16 bases between them. CDR3 coding DNA: TGTGCCAGCAGTTTCAGGGGTTGGGAGGGGATTCAGTACTTC. Translated: CASSFRGWEGIQYF.

CDR3 region: CASSLWGRAPRRGYGYTF. DNA for the CDR3: TGTGCCAGCAGTTTATGGGGGCGCGCACCCCGCAGGGGCTATGGCTACACCTTC. The genes are TRBV28 and TRBJ1-2, with D maybe TRBD1 (6 bases). Germline V gives CDR1 MDHEN, CDR2 SYDVKM. CDR3 length: 18 residues. Trimming removed 0 bases from V and 4 bases from J, with 21 bases in between.